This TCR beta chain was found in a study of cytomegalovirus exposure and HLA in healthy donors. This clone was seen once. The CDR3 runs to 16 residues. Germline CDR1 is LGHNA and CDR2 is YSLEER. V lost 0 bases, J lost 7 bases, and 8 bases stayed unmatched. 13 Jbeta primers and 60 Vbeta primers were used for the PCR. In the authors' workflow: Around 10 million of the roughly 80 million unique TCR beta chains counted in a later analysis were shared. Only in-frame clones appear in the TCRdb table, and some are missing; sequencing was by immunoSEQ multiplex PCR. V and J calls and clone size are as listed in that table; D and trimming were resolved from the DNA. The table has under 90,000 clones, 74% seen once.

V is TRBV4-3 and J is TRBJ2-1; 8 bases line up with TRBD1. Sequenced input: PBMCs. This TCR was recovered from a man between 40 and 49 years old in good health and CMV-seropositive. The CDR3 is CASSQDGQGALNEQFF. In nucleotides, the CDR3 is TGCGCCAGCAGCCAAGATGGGCAGGGGGCGTTGAATGAGCAGTTCTTC.